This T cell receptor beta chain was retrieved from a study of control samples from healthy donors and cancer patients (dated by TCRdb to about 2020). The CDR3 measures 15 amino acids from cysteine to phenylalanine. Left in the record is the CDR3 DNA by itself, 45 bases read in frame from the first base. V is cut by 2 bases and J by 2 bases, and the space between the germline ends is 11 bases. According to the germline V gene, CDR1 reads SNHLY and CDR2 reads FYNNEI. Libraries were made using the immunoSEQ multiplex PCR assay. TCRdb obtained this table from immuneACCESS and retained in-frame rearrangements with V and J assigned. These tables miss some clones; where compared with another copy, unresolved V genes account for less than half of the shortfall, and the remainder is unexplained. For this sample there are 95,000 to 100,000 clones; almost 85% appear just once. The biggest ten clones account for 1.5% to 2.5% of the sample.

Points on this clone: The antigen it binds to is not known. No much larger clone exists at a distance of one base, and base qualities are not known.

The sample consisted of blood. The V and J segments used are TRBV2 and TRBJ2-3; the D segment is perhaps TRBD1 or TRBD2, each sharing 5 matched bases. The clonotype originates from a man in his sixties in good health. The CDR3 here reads CASSEQGSVTDTQYF. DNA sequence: TGTGCCAGCAGTGAACAGGGTAGCGTCACAGATACGCAGTATTTT.